The 7 T cell receptor beta chains given below trace back to one sample, sequenced in a study of technical replicates of blood from several donors. Method: immunoSEQ multiplex PCR; TCRdb's copy keeps in-frame clones and lacks some. Found here are some 87,000 clones, roughly 97% of them singletons; the top ten hold over 0.15%. The sequenced sample was T cells isolated from PBMCs. The receptors originated from a human donor in good health.

The V call is TRBV10-2, the J call TRBJ1-2, with 7 bases fitting TRBD1. The V segment lost 4 bases and the J segment 10 bases; nucleotides outside the gene matches: 9. Per the germline V gene, CDR1 is WSHSY and CDR2 is SAAADI. The CDR3 extends over 13 amino acids. CDR3 in DNA: TGCGCCAGCAGTGGTTCCGACAGGGAAGACTACACCTTC. This codes for CASSGSDREDYTF.

V gene TRBV25-1 combines with J gene TRBJ1-1; the D is unclear. Trimming removed 7 bases from V and 4 bases from J, with 13 bases in between. This CDR3 is 13 amino acids long. Germline V lookup: CDR1 MGHDK, CDR2 SYGVNS. CDR3 protein: CASTTTGGTEAFF. CDR3 in DNA: TGTGCCAGCACTACGACGGGAGGCACTGAAGCTTTCTTT.

The chain couples TRBV19 to TRBJ2-1; 8 nucleotides match TRBD2. Trimming removed 8 bases from V and 9 bases from J; junction bases left unmatched: 18. The CDR3 extends over 16 amino acids. Per germline, CDR1 LNHDA and CDR2 SQIVND (reference sequence). The CDR3 nucleotides are TGTGCCAGTGCTTGGTCGGGAGGGCCCCCGGTTTTTGAGCAGTTCTTC. Translation gives CASAWSGGPPVFEQFF.

V is TRBV4-1 and J is TRBJ2-1, with 10 bases lining up with TRBD1. The CDR3 sequence is 21 residues long. Trimming cost V 0 bases and J 3 bases; bases outside gene matches: 17. Germline loops: CDR1 MGHRA, CDR2 YSYEKL. CDR3: CASSQDRDRGLTKRYYNEQFF. The CDR3 region has the DNA TGCGCCAGCAGCCAAGATAGGGACAGGGGTCTTACTAAAAGATACTACAATGAGCAGTTCTTC.

The chain has TRBV27 and TRBJ1-5; D call uncertain. This CDR3 is 12 amino acids long. CDR1 is MNHEY, CDR2 SMNVEV, per germline (reference sequence). Trimming pared 3 bases from V and 6 bases from J, leaving 6 bases between. CDR3 in amino acids: CASSFTGQPQHF. CDR3 in DNA: TGTGCCAGCAGTTTCACGGGTCAGCCCCAGCATTTT.

V is TRBV6-5 and J is TRBJ2-5; 11 nucleotides align to TRBD2. The CDR3 sequence is 16 residues long. V gave up 2 bases and J gave up 1 base; unmatched junction bases: 3. Germline CDR1 is MNHEY and CDR2 is SVGAGI. The CDR3 DNA is TGTGCCAGCAGTTACGGGACTAGCGGACTCCAAGAGACCCAGTACTTC. Translated: CASSYGTSGLQETQYF.

The chain has TRBV30 and TRBJ2-4, with D unclear. The length of the CDR3 is 11 residues. V was trimmed by 0 bases and J by 7 bases, leaving 4 bases between them. The germline CDR1 and CDR2 sequences are GTSNPN and SVGIG (reference sequence). In DNA, the CDR3 is TGTGCCTGGAGTGTCAGGAACATTCAGTACTTC. It yields the protein CAWSVRNIQYF.